These 12 T cell receptor beta chains came from one sample sequenced in a study of T cell responses to AZD1222 COVID-19 vaccine. This table comes from immunoSEQ multiplex PCR, and its TCRdb copy is limited to in-frame clones, with some not included. The sample has 82,000 or so clones; around nine tenths are singletons. This material consisted of peripheral blood, taken on day 0 of AZD1222 vaccination. These receptors were obtained from an adult in good health.

The chain joins TRBV24-1 to TRBJ2-3, with D hard to call. CDR1 KGHDR and CDR2 SFDVKD come from the germline V gene. The CDR3 runs to 12 residues. Trimming took 9 bases from V and 5 from J, leaving 11 bases between them. The CDR3 coding sequence is TGTGCCACCGGCTCGTACGGAGATACGCAGTATTTT. Amino acids: CATGSYGDTQYF.

The rearrangement links TRBV7-2 to TRBJ2-5; 10 bases are a match to TRBD2. The germline V gene has CDR1 SGHTA and CDR2 FQGNSA. The CDR3 covers 15 residues. With V trimmed by 8 bases and J by 1 base, 7 bases remained unmatched. The CDR3 loop reads CASGPSGGPQETQYF. The CDR3 DNA reads as TGTGCCAGCGGGCCTAGCGGGGGCCCCCAAGAGACCCAGTACTTC.

V is TRBV6-5 and J is TRBJ2-7; 9 bases map to TRBD1. V shed 2 bases and J 5 bases; nucleotides not matched to a gene: 4. This CDR3 contains 14 residues. CDR1 MNHEY and CDR2 SVGAGI come from the germline V gene. CDR3 DNA: TGTGCCAGCAGTTACCGGGGACAGGGCCACGAGCAGTACTTC. Amino acids: CASSYRGQGHEQYF.

The chain couples TRBV12-3 or TRBV12-4 to TRBJ1-6; D is unresolved. Trimming left V 4 bases short and J 9 bases short, with 7 bases between. CDR3 length: 12 residues. The CDR3 DNA follows: TGTGCCAGCAGTTCGATTGTTTCACCCCTCCACTTT. Translated, it gives CASSSIVSPLHF.

This sequence joins TRBV27 and TRBJ1-2; 8 positions match TRBD1. CDR1 and CDR2 (germline): MNHEY, SMNVEV (reference sequence). The CDR3 has 13 residues. The ends lost 6 bases at V and 8 bases at J; junction bases unmatched: 8. For the CDR3, the DNA is TGTGCCAGCAGCTTTTGGACAGGGAACGGCTACACCTTC. Translated, it gives CASSFWTGNGYTF.

The chain is built from TRBV18 and TRBJ1-4, with unresolved D. This CDR3 comprises 14 residues. The V and J ends lost 7 bases and 1 base respectively, with 10 bases between them. Looked up from germline, CDR1 is KGHSH and CDR2 is LQKENI. In DNA, the CDR3 is TGTGCCAGCTTACCGGGAGGAACTAATGAAAAACTGTTTTTT. It yields the protein CASLPGGTNEKLFF.

The V gene is TRBV27, the J gene TRBJ1-3; TRBD1 aligns across 7 bases. Germline V gene sequence: CDR1 MNHEY, CDR2 SMNVEV (reference sequence). CDR3 size: 14 residues. With V trimmed by 6 bases and J by 1 base, 3 bases remained unmatched. The CDR3 spells CASRNRGSGNTIYF. DNA for the CDR3: TGTGCCAGCAGAAACAGGGGATCTGGAAACACCATATATTTT.

V is TRBV9 and J is TRBJ1-6; D is unresolved. V was cut by 0 bases and J by 9 bases, with 13 bases left in between. The CDR3 covers 15 residues. Per germline, CDR1 SGDLS and CDR2 YYNGEE. The CDR3 DNA reads TGTGCCAGCAGCGTAGCTACTGGGTCGGGTTCACCCCTCCACTTT. It encodes CASSVATGSGSPLHF.

The CDR3 DNA follows: TGTGCCAGCAGCTCCGACAGGGGGCAGCGGTACGAGCAGTACTTC. Translated: CASSSDRGQRYEQYF. The J gene is TRBJ2-7, the V gene TRBV5-6, with TRBD1 matching over 10 bases. The CDR3 sequence is 15 residues long. Trimming cost V 3 bases and J 4 bases; bases outside gene matches: 7. Germline CDR1 SGHDT, CDR2 YYEEEE.

This chain joins TRBV10-2 and TRBJ2-2; D is uncertain. The CDR3 length is 11 residues. Germline loops: CDR1 WSHSY, CDR2 SAAADI. Trimming stripped 5 bases from V and 6 bases from J, with 4 bases between. CDR3 sequence reads: CASSSPGELFF. The CDR3 DNA sequence: TGCGCCAGCAGTTCCCCCGGGGAGCTGTTTTTT.

V is TRBV7-3 and J is TRBJ1-1; 8 bases are a match to TRBD1. The CDR3 covers 12 residues. Germline-derived CDR1 and CDR2 are SGHTA and FQGTGA. J lost 4 bases, V lost 6 bases, and 1 base had no gene match. CDR3 sequence reads: CASSTGGTEAFF. The CDR3 DNA reads TGTGCCAGCAGTACAGGGGGCACTGAAGCTTTCTTT.

This chain connects TRBV7-8 to TRBJ1-3; 9 nucleotides match TRBD1. The V segment lost 3 bases and the J segment 10 bases; nucleotides outside the gene matches: 7. The CDR3 is 14 residues long. Germline CDR1 and CDR2: SGHVS and FQNEAQ. CDR3 coding DNA: TGTGCCAGCAGCTTCGACGGACAGGGGTTGACCATATATTTT. Translation gives CASSFDGQGLTIYF.